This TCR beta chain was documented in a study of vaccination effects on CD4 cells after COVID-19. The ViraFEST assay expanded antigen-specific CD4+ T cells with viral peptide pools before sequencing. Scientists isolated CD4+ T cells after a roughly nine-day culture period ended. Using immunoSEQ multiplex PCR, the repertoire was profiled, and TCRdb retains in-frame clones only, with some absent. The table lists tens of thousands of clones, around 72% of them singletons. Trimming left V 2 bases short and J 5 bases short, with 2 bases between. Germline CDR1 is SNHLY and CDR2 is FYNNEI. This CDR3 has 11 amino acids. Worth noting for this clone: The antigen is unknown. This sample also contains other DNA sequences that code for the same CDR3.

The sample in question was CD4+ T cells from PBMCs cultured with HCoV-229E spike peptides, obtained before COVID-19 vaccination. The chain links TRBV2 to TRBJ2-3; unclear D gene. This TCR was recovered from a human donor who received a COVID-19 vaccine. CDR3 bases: TGTGCCAGCAGTGAACGAGATACGCAGTATTTT. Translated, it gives CASSERDTQYF.